This T cell receptor beta chain derives from a study of immune characterization of retroperitoneal liposarcoma. This clonotype showed up many times. The CDR3 is made up of 14 amino acids. The V end was cut by 8 bases, the J end by 1 base, with 14 bases between. MiXCR, applied by TCRdb to the PCR reads, yields one record per CDR3 protein. Among some 10,000 distinct CDR3 sequences listed, under 35% were seen once. The sample comprised tumor tissue. This receptor was identified in a female donor with retroperitoneal liposarcoma. The V and J genes are TRBV12-3 or TRBV12-4 and TRBJ2-5; D not resolved. CDR3 sequence (DNA): TGTGCCAGCTGTTATTCGACCACCCAAGAGACCCAGTACTTC. Translated, it gives CASCYSTTQETQYF.